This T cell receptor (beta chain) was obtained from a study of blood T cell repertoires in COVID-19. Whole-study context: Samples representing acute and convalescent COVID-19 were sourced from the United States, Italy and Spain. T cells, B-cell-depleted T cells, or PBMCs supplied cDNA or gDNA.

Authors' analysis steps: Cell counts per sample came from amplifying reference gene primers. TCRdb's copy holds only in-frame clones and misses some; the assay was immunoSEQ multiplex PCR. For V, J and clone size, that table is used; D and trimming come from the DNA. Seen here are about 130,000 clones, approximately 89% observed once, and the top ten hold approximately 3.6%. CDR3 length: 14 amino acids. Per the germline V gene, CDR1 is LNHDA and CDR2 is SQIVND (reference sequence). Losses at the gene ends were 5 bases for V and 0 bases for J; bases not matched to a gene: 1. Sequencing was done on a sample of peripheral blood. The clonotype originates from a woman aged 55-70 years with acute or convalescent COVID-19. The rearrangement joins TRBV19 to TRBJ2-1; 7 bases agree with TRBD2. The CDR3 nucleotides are TGTGCCAGTAGTCGCGGGAGCTCCTACAATGAGCAGTTCTTC. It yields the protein CASSRGSSYNEQFF. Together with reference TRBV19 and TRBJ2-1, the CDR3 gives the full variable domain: DGGITQSPKYLFRKEGQNVTLSCEQNLNHDAMYWYRQDPGQGLRLIYYSQIVNDFQKGDIAEGYSVSREKKESFPLTVTSAQKNPTAFYLCASSRGSSYNEQFFGPGTRLTVL.